The 2 T cell receptor beta chains listed next were all sequenced from one sample in a study of regulatory T cells in long-lasting Graves disease. As for time point: newly diagnosed GD, antithyroid drugs for less than 3 months. RNA from PBMCs was the source of the TCR library. Arm-PCR of CDR3 regions with iRepertoire HTBI primers generated TCR beta libraries. MiXCR, applied by TCRdb to the multiplex PCR reads, yields one record per CDR3 protein. The sample holds roughly 500,000 distinct CDR3 sequences, around 12% seen once. The same sample was also used in a study of T cells in Graves' hyperthyroidism and ophthalmopathy.

The material sequenced was peripheral blood mononuclear cells (PBMCs), taken at new diagnosis, from a patient treated with antithyroid drugs. The receptor set was obtained from a woman in her thirties with Graves disease.

This clonotype was picked up a small number of times. The chain joins TRBV25-1 to TRBJ2-3, with 8 nucleotides matching TRBD1. The end of the DNA fits TRBJ2-7 better, so the J call may be wrong. Germline CDR1 MGHDK, CDR2 SYGVNS. This CDR3 has 16 residues. DNA for the CDR3: TGTGCCAGCAGTGAAACCGTCGGGACAGGAACCTACGAGCAGTACTTC. Its protein product is CASSETVGTGTYEQYF.

This clonotype was recorded many times. The chain employs TRBV19 and TRBJ2-1; 13 nucleotides agree with TRBD2. Trimming took 3 bases from V and 8 from J; bases not matched to a gene: 22. The CDR3 has 21 amino acids. Germline assignment: CDR1 LNHDA and CDR2 SQIVND (reference sequence). CDR3 sequence (DNA): TGTGCCAGTAGTATGAGAATTGTTGGACTAGCGGGAGTCGCGGGTAAGGATGAGCAGTTCTTC. Protein sequence: CASSMRIVGLAGVAGKDEQFF.